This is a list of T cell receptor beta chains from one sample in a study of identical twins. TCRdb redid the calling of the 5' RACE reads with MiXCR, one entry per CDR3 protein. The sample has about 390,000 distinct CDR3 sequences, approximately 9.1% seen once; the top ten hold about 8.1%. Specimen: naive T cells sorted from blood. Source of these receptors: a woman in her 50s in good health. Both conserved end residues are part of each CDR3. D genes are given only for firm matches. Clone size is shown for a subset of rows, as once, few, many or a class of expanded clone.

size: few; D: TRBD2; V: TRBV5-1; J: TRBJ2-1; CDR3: CASSGLAGWNEQFF; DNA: TGCGCCAGCAGCGGGCTAGCGGGATGGAATGAGCAGTTCTTC
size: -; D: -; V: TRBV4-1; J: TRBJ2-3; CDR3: CASSQDSYYTDTQYF; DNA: TGCGCCAGCAGCCAAGATTCGTACTACACAGATACGCAGTATTTT
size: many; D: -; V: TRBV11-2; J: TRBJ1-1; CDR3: CASSTNRRNTEAFF; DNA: TGTGCCAGCAGCACTAACAGGAGGAACACTGAAGCTTTCTTT
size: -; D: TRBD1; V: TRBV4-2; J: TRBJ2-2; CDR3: CASSQDWTGGASGELFF; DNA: TGTGCCAGCAGCCAAGATTGGACAGGGGGCGCGTCCGGGGAGCTGTTTTTT
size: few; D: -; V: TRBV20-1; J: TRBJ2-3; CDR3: CSARDAWRGRTDTQYF; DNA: TGCAGTGCTAGAGATGCGTGGCGGGGGCGCACAGATACGCAGTATTTT
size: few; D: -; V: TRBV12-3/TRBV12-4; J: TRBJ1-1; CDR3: CASMKGRMTEAFF; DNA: TGTGCCAGCATGAAGGGCCGGATGACTGAAGCTTTCTTT
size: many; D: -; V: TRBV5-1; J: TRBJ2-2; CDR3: CASSFSGQNTGELFF; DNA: TGCGCCAGCAGCTTCTCAGGACAGAACACCGGGGAGCTGTTTTTT
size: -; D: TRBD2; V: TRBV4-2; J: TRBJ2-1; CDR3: CASSQPSGSSYNEQFF; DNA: TGTGCCAGCAGCCAACCTAGCGGGAGCTCCTACAATGAGCAGTTCTTC
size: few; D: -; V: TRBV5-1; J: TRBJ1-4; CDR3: CASSLQVGEKLFF; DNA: TGCGCCAGCTCCCTCCAGGTGGGAGAAAAACTGTTTTTT
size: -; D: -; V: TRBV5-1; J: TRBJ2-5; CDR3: CASSHDRETQYF; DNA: TGCGCCAGCAGCCATGACCGAGAGACCCAGTACTTC
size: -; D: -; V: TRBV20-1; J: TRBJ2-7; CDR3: CSARERTKPLYEQYF; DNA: TGCAGTGCTAGAGAGCGGACCAAGCCCCTCTACGAGCAGTACTTC
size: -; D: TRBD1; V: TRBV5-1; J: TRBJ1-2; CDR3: CASSITDRGSYGYTF; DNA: TGCGCCAGCAGCATTACCGACAGGGGGTCCTATGGCTACACCTTC
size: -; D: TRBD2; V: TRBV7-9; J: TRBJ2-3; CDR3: CASSLLTSGGTDTQYF; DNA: TGTGCCAGCAGCCTCCTTACTAGCGGGGGCACAGATACGCAGTATTTT
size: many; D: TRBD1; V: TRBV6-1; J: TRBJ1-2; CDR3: CASSVGTGGLYGYTF; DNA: TGTGCCAGCAGTGTCGGGACAGGGGGCCTGTATGGCTACACCTTC